This T cell receptor beta chain was identified during a study of blood T cells in healthy people across ages. Those donating, healthy Caucasian individuals from Russia, were aged about 6 to 100. Each sample yielded at least 6 micrograms of PBMC total RNA. Study-level points and caveats: Shifts in expanded clonotypes may have been confounded by donor CMV status, which was unknown. Higher naive T cell percentage went strongly together with higher TCR beta diversity.

This clonotype was observed a handful of times. Its antigen is unknown. Primed by a sample-barcoded 5' primer and a J-beta primer mix, a second PCR proceeded for roughly 6 to 12 cycles. In TCRdb, the 5' RACE reads were re-called with MiXCR into one record per CDR3 protein. This sample has around 1.7 million distinct CDR3 sequences, with approximately 28% found just once. Source material: blood. This receptor was obtained from a woman younger than 45 in good health.

CDR3 protein: CATVPGGNVYNEQFF. In DNA form, the CDR3 reads TGTGCCACCGTACCCGGGGGGAACGTCTACAATGAGCAGTTCTTC. The chain combines TRBV7-2 with TRBJ2-1; 7 bases line up with TRBD2. The germline gives CDR1 SGHTA, CDR2 FQGNSA. The CDR3 runs to 15 residues. The ends lost 10 bases at V and 3 bases at J; junction bases unmatched: 12.